What follows are 23 T cell receptor beta chains derived from one specimen sequenced in a study of blood T cell repertoires in COVID-19. Data came from immunoSEQ multiplex PCR; TCRdb stores just in-frame clones and leaves some out. The sample lists some 200,000 clones, more than 70% seen once, with over 15% in the top ten. The sequencing sample was made of peripheral blood. All receptors come from a man in his forties or fifties with COVID-19, enrolled during active disease.

To note about this clone: A read error may account for a junction end that differs from germline. The chain carries TRBV6-5 and TRBJ2-1; TRBD2 matches 7 bases. The CDR3 has 16 amino acids. The germline gives CDR1 MNHEY, CDR2 SVGAGI. The CDR3 DNA follows: TGTGCCAGCAGTCACTCCGGGACTATCTTTTCGGGTGAGCAGTTCTTC. It specifies CASSHSGTIFSGEQFF.

The rearrangement uses TRBV10-2 and TRBJ1-1, with 9 nucleotides matching TRBD1. The germline CDR1 and CDR2 sequences are WSHSY and SAAADI. The V segment lost 3 bases and the J segment 4 bases; nucleotides outside the gene matches: 0. CDR3 length equals 13 residues. The CDR3 spells CASSEQGATEAFF. The CDR3 DNA reads as TGCGCCAGCAGTGAACAGGGGGCCACTGAAGCTTTCTTT.

The CDR3 sequence: CASSLFVTGLYEQYF. The CDR3 DNA reads TGTGCCAGCAGCTTATTTGTGACAGGGCTGTACGAGCAGTACTTC. The rearrangement links TRBV5-5 to TRBJ2-7, with TRBD1 identical over 7 bases. Germline CDR1 SGHKS, CDR2 YYEKEE (reference sequence). Trimming at V came to 2 bases and at J to 4 bases, leaving 9 bases not matched to a gene. The CDR3 is 15 residues long.

The chain joins TRBV5-1 to TRBJ2-6, with TRBD1 matching over 8 bases. The CDR3 length is 19 residues. V gave up 4 bases and J gave up 2 bases; unmatched junction bases: 14. Germline lookup yields CDR1 SGHRS and CDR2 YFSETQ. CDR3 region: CASSPRQGPSIAGANVLTF. CDR3 bases: TGCGCCAGCAGCCCCCGACAGGGGCCCTCGATAGCTGGGGCCAACGTCCTGACTTTC.

This chain uses TRBV9 with TRBJ2-1, with 12 nucleotides matching TRBD2. Unmatched junction bases numbered 6, after V lost 4 bases and J lost 7 bases. Germline V gene sequence: CDR1 SGDLS, CDR2 YYNGEE. CDR3 size: 15 residues. The DNA for the CDR3 is TGTGCCAGCAGCTCCCTAGCGGGGGGGCCAAATGAGCAGTTCTTC. Translating gives CASSSLAGGPNEQFF.

V usage is TRBV4-2 and J usage is TRBJ2-7, with 7 bases fitting TRBD1. This CDR3 spans 14 amino acids. V lost 3 bases to trimming and J lost 2 bases; unmatched junction nucleotides: 4. Per the germline V gene, CDR1 is LGHNA and CDR2 is YNFKEQ. This CDR3 reads CASSQGTEAYEQYF. The DNA for the CDR3 is TGTGCCAGCAGCCAGGGGACAGAAGCCTACGAGCAGTACTTC.

The V gene is TRBV30, the J gene TRBJ2-1; D perhaps matches TRBD1 (5 bases). Trimming pared 0 bases from V and 10 bases from J, leaving 22 bases between. The germline CDR1 and CDR2 sequences are GTSNPN and SVGIG (reference sequence). There are 16 residues in the CDR3. DNA for the CDR3: TGTGCCTGGAGTGTCCCCACCCACTACCAGGGCAAAGAGCAGTTCTTC. Amino acids: CAWSVPTHYQGKEQFF.

The gene calls are TRBV19 and TRBJ1-2; 7 positions agree with TRBD1. Germline CDR1 LNHDA, CDR2 SQIVND (reference sequence). V dropped 6 bases and J dropped 8; count of bases not matched to a gene: 12. The CDR3 consists of 14 residues. The CDR3 loop reads CASSITGARTGYTF. The CDR3 DNA reads as TGTGCCAGTAGCATTACAGGGGCCCGTACCGGCTACACCTTC.

This clone has only one observation. The CDR3 region is CASSPGVSGRDTQYF. The CDR3 bases are TGTGCCAGCAGCCCGGGGGTTAGCGGCAGAGATACGCAGTATTTT. This sequence joins TRBV5-8 and TRBJ2-3, with D possibly being TRBD2 (6 bases). Germline CDR1 and CDR2: SGHTS and YDEGEE. The ends were cut back, 4 bases at V and 5 bases at J, with 17 bases in the middle. This CDR3 contains 15 residues.

This clone was recorded only once. CDR3 sequence reads: CATGWGLEKLFF. CDR3 DNA sequence: TGTGCCACCGGGTGGGGCCTTGAAAAACTGTTTTTT. The V call is TRBV15, the J call TRBJ1-4, with D perhaps matching TRBD1 (5 bases). The CDR3 sequence is 12 residues long. Germline CDR1 LNHNV, CDR2 YYDKDF (reference sequence). Trimming took 8 bases from V and 7 from J, leaving 11 bases between them.

This rearrangement joins TRBV27 to TRBJ1-5, with a tentative D call TRBD1 (6 bases). The CDR3 totals 16 residues. The germline CDR1 and CDR2 sequences are MNHEY and SMNVEV (reference sequence). Trimming removed 6 bases at V and 1 base at J, with 16 bases between. CDR3 sequence (DNA): TGTGCCAGCAGGATACAGGGAAGTCTAAGCAATCAGCCCCAGCATTTT. Encoded protein: CASRIQGSLSNQPQHF.

This clone was seen once. CDR3 bases: TGTGCCAGCGGAACAGGGGCCGGCAATGAGCAGTTCTTC. It codes for CASGTGAGNEQFF. The chain carries TRBV14 and TRBJ2-1; 7 bases line up with TRBD1. Trimming removed 8 bases from V and 6 bases from J; junction bases left unmatched: 7. Per germline, CDR1 SGHDN and CDR2 FVKESK. The CDR3 is 13 amino acids.

The rearrangement joins TRBV5-5 to TRBJ1-5; a weak D match, TRBD1 (5 bases). Germline V CDR1 and CDR2: SGHKS, YYEKEE (reference sequence). This CDR3 spans 14 amino acids. Between the trimmed V and J ends, which lost 4 bases and 4 bases, there was a span of 12 bases. CDR3 in amino acids: CASSTGSGNQPQHF. In nucleotides, the CDR3 is TGTGCCAGCAGCACAGGTTCAGGGAATCAGCCCCAGCATTTT.

This chain uses TRBV4-2 with TRBJ1-6; D is possibly TRBD1 (6 bases). V was pared by 3 bases and J by 14 bases, with 23 bases between. CDR1 is LGHNA, CDR2 YNFKEQ, per germline. The CDR3 runs 16 residues. CDR3: CASSHPTGRERSALHF. DNA of the CDR3: TGTGCCAGCAGCCACCCGACAGGTCGGGAAAGATCGGCCCTCCACTTT.

V usage is TRBV15 and J usage is TRBJ2-5; TRBD1 matches at 11 bases. V lost 0 bases to trimming and J lost 3 bases; unmatched junction nucleotides: 9. The CDR3 covers 18 residues. Germline CDR1 LNHNV, CDR2 YYDKDF (reference sequence). CDR3 protein: CATSRDWTGGAGEETQYF. CDR3 nucleotides: TGTGCCACCAGCAGAGATTGGACAGGGGGCGCGGGGGAAGAGACCCAGTACTTC.

This clone occurred a few times. The rearrangement links TRBV7-9 to TRBJ1-1; TRBD1 matches 9 bases. CDR1 is SEHNR and CDR2 is FQNEAQ in the germline V gene (reference sequence). This CDR3 contains 14 residues. The J segment lost 6 bases and the V segment lost 6 bases, leaving 8 bases of the junction unmatched. The CDR3 loop reads CASSTGGSASEAFF. CDR3 DNA sequence: TGTGCCAGCAGTACAGGGGGCAGTGCCTCTGAAGCTTTCTTT.

The chain has TRBV2 and TRBJ1-1; D is unresolved. The V gene's germline CDR1 is SNHLY and CDR2 FYNNEI. The germline V and J ends were trimmed by 2 bases and 5 bases, with 15 bases remaining between them. There are 15 residues in the CDR3. In DNA, the CDR3 is TGTGCCAGCAGTGAAAATCTGCCCGGGGTAACTGAAGCTTTCTTT. This codes for CASSENLPGVTEAFF.

In this sample, this clone turned up a few times. This chain joins TRBV6-6 and TRBJ1-6, with unresolved D. From germline, CDR1 is MNHNY and CDR2 SVGAGI (reference sequence). The CDR3 runs 15 residues. V was pared by 5 bases and J by 7 bases, with 15 bases between. The CDR3 sequence: CASSPTAGGNSPLHF. The DNA for the CDR3 is TGTGCCAGCAGTCCCACGGCAGGTGGGAATTCACCCCTCCACTTT.

This sequence joins TRBV20-1 and TRBJ1-1, with unresolved D. The CDR3 spans 11 residues. Trimming pared 1 base from V and 5 bases from J, leaving 5 bases between. Germline V gene data show CDR1 as DFQATT and CDR2 as SNEGSKA (reference sequence). The CDR3 DNA sequence: TGCAGTGCTAGAGGGCCGACTGAAGCTTTCTTT. Protein: CSARGPTEAFF.

The chain carries TRBV3-1 (or the pseudogene TRBV3-2) and TRBJ2-7; TRBD1 matches 7 bases. The CDR3 consists of 13 residues. Germline V gene data show CDR1 as LGHDT and CDR2 as YNNKEL (reference sequence). V was clipped by 5 bases and J by 4 bases; unmatched bases: 5. The CDR3 loop is CASSSGQPYEQYF. The CDR3 DNA sequence: TGTGCCAGCAGCTCGGGACAGCCATACGAGCAGTACTTC.

This clone was seen more than once but under ten times. This chain joins TRBV19 and TRBJ2-1; D remains ambiguous. From germline, CDR1 is LNHDA and CDR2 SQIVND (reference sequence). V was clipped by 6 bases and J by 6 bases, with 18 bases between them. CDR3 length: 15 amino acids. CDR3 in amino acids: CASRFRPALSNEQFF. DNA for the CDR3: TGTGCCAGTAGGTTTAGACCAGCGCTATCCAATGAGCAGTTCTTC.

The chain links TRBV14 to TRBJ1-2, with 8 bases aligning to TRBD1. With 4 bases clipped from V and 6 bases from J, the junction kept 10 bases outside the gene matches. The CDR3 contains 15 residues. Germline V lookup: CDR1 SGHDN, CDR2 FVKESK. The CDR3 bases are TGTGCCAGCAGCCCCCGGGGACAGGCGTCAGATGGCTACACCTTC. It yields the protein CASSPRGQASDGYTF.

The chain links TRBV14 to TRBJ2-7; a weak D match, TRBD1 (5 bases). The V and J ends lost 0 bases and 5 bases respectively, with 14 bases between them. Germline CDR1 and CDR2: SGHDN and FVKESK. The CDR3 totals 15 residues. CDR3 bases: TGTGCCAGCAGCCAAGACAGGACATACCTTGACGAGCAGTACTTC. Its translation: CASSQDRTYLDEQYF.